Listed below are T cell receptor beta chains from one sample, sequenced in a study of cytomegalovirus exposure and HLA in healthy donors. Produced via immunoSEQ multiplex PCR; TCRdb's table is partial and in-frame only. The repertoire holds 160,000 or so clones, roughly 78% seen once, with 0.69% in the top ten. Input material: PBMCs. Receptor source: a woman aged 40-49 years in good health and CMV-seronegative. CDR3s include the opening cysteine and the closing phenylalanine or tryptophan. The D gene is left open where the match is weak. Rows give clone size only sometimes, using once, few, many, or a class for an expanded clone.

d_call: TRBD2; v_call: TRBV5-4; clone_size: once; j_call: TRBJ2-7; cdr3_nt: TGTGCCAGCAGCTACGGGGGGGTAACCTACGAGCAGTACTTC; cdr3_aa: CASSYGGVTYEQYF
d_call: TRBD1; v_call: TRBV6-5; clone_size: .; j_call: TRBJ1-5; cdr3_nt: TGTGCCAGCAGTTATGGGACAGGGGCTAATCAGCCCCAGCATTTT; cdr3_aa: CASSYGTGANQPQHF
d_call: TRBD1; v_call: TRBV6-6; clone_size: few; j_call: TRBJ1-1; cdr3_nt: TGTGCCAGCAGTTCGGGACAGGGGGCTGGGAACACTGAAGCTTTCTTT; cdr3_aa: CASSSGQGAGNTEAFF
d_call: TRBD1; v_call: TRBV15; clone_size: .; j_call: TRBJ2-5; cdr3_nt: TGTGCCAGCACAGCTGGGCCAGGGGGATCAGAGACCCAGTACTTC; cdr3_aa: CASTAGPGGSETQYF
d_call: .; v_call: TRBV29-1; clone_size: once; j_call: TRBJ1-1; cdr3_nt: TGCAGCACCCCGGGGGGGGGAATGAACACTGAAGCTTTCTTT; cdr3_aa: CSTPGGGMNTEAFF
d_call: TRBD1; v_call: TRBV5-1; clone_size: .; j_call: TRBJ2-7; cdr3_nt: TGCGCCAGCAGCTTGGTGGTTAGCAGGGGGCGAACCTCCTACGAGCAGTACTTC; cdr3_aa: CASSLVVSRGRTSYEQYF
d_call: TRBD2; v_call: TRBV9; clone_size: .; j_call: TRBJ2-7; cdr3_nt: TGTGCCAGCAATATAGCGGGAGGACCGTACGAGCAGTACTTC; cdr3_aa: CASNIAGGPYEQYF
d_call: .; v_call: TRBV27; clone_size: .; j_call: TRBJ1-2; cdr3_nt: TGTGCCAGCAGTTTATCGTCAGGCGAGCGGACCTATGGCTACACCTTC; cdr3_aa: CASSLSSGERTYGYTF
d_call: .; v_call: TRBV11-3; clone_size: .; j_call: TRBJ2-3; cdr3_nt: TGTGCCAGCAGCTCCATCCGGTGGCGGGGTACGCAGTATTTT; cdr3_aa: CASSSIRWRGTQYF
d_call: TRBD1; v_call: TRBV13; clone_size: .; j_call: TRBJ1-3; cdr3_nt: TGTGCCAGCAGCTTAGTTGGGACAGGTAGTGGAAACACCATATATTTT; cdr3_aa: CASSLVGTGSGNTIYF
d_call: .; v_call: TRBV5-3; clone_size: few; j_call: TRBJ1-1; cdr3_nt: TGTGCCAGGATGGGGGCAGGGAGATTGAAGGGCACTGAAGCTTTCTTT; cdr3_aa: CARMGAGRLKGTEAFF
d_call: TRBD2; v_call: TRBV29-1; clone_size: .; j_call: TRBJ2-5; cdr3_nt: TGCAGCGTTGAAGATCGGGGCGGGAGGAGGGTAGAGACCCAGTACTTC; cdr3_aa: CSVEDRGGRRVETQYF
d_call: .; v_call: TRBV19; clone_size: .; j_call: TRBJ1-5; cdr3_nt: TGTGCCAGTATACAACTCGGGGGCAATCAGCCCCAGCATTTT; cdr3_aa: CASIQLGGNQPQHF
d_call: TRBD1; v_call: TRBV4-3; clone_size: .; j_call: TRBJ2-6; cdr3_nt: TGCGCCAGCAGCCATGCTATTCCGGGACAGCTTCTGGGAGCCAACGTCCTGACTTTC; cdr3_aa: CASSHAIPGQLLGANVLTF
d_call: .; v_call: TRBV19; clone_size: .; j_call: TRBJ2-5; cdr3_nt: TGTGCCAGTAGTATCGAAACAGGGCAAGAGACCCAGTACTTC; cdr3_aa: CASSIETGQETQYF
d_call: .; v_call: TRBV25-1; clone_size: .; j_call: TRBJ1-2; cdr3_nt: TGTGCCAGCAGTAGGGGGTATGGCTACACCTTC; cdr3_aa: CASSRGYGYTF
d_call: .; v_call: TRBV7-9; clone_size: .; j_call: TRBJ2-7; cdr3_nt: TGTTCCAGCAGCTTTCCAGGAGGCCGCTACGAGCAGTACTTC; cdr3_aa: CSSSFPGGRYEQYF
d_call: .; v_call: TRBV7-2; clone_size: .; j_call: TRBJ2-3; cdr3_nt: TGTGCCAGCAACCAGGGAAGCACAGATACGCAGTATTTT; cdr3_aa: CASNQGSTDTQYF